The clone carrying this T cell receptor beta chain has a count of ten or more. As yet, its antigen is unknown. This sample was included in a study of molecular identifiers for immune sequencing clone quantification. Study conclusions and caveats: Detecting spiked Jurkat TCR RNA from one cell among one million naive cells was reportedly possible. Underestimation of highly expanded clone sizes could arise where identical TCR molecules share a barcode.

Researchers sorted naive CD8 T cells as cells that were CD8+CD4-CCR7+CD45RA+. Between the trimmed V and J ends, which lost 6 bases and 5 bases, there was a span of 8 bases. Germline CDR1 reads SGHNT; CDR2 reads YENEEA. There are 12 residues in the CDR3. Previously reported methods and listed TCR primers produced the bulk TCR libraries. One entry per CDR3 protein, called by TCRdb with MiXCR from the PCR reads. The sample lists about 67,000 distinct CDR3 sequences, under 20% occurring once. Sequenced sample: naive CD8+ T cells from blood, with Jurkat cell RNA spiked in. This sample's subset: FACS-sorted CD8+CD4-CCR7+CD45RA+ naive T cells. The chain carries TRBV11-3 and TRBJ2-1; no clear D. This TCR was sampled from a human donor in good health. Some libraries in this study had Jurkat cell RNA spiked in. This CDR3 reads CASSKSNNEQFF. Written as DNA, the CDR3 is TGTGCCAGCAGTAAGAGTAACAATGAGCAGTTCTTC.